Presented here are 10 T cell receptor beta chains from one specimen sequenced in a study of shared clonotypes between healthy human individuals. Using immunoSEQ multiplex PCR, the repertoire was profiled, and TCRdb retains in-frame clones only, with some absent. The sample consists of approximately 640,000 clones, roughly 78% of them appearing once. Sequenced material: memory CD4+ T cells sorted from blood. Indicated subset: CD45RA-negative fraction. The receptor source for this set is a young woman in good health.

This clone occurred a few times. The same CDR3 also results from other DNA sequences found in this sample. The chain joins TRBV18 to TRBJ2-7; D may be TRBD1 (6 bases). Trimming left V 3 bases short and J 5 bases short, with 8 bases between. The CDR3 contains 12 residues. In germline, CDR1 is KGHSH, CDR2 LQKENI. DNA for the CDR3: TGTGCCAGCTCACCGACAGGTGACGAGCAGTACTTC. Its protein product is CASSPTGDEQYF.

The chain recombines TRBV2 with TRBJ1-2, with D possibly being TRBD1 (6 bases). CDR1 and CDR2 (germline): SNHLY, FYNNEI. The CDR3 consists of 12 residues. The V end lost 7 bases, the J end lost 8 bases, and 14 bases lay between the germline ends. CDR3 in amino acids: CASNQGRGGYTF. In nucleotides, the CDR3 is TGTGCCAGCAATCAGGGGCGAGGAGGCTACACCTTC.

This clone was counted a single time. V gene TRBV28 combines with J gene TRBJ2-4, with D perhaps matching TRBD1 or TRBD2 (5 bases each). Deletions cut 6 bases from V and 8 bases from J, with 17 bases between. This CDR3 region has 14 residues. From germline, CDR1 is MDHEN and CDR2 SYDVKM. The CDR3 is CASSLLWGKDIQYF. DNA for the CDR3: TGTGCCAGCAGCCTTCTGTGGGGGAAAGACATTCAGTACTTC.

The chain has TRBV27 and TRBJ1-5; 7 bases line up with TRBD1. Germline lookup yields CDR1 MNHEY and CDR2 SMNVEV (reference sequence). V lost 6 bases and J lost 2; bases outside the gene matches: 7. The CDR3 consists of 15 residues. In nucleotides, the CDR3 is TGTGCCAGCAGACCAACCGGGACAGGCAATCAGCCCCAGCATTTT. Translation gives CASRPTGTGNQPQHF.

This chain uses TRBV4-1 with TRBJ2-5; 8 bases are shared with TRBD2. The DNA end favors TRBJ2-7, so the J call may be wrong. The CDR3 consists of 14 residues. Germline V gene data show CDR1 as MGHRA and CDR2 as YSYEKL. The CDR3 protein is CASSQSLADYEQYF. The DNA for the CDR3 is TGCGCCAGCAGCCAATCACTAGCGGACTACGAGCAGTACTTC.

The V gene is TRBV2, the J gene TRBJ1-2; possible D gene TRBD1, 6 bases. Deletions cut 7 bases from V and 6 bases from J, with 21 bases between. The CDR3 has 15 residues. Germline lookup yields CDR1 SNHLY and CDR2 FYNNEI. The CDR3 sequence: CASNRQELLRDGYTF. The CDR3 DNA is TGTGCCAGCAACCGACAGGAGCTTCTAAGGGATGGCTACACCTTC.

The chain carries TRBV27 and TRBJ2-2; the match to TRBD1 covers 8 bases. Germline V CDR1 and CDR2: MNHEY, SMNVEV (reference sequence). J gave up 6 bases and V 5 bases, and 8 bases lay outside the gene matches. The CDR3 is made up of 15 amino acids. In DNA form, the CDR3 reads TGTGCCAGCAGTCCGAGACAGGGGCGTTCCGGGGAGCTGTTTTTT. Protein: CASSPRQGRSGELFF.

This clone has ten or more counts. The chain employs TRBV6-5 and TRBJ1-5; no definite D call. The CDR3 is 14 amino acids. CDR1 is MNHEY and CDR2 is SVGAGI in the germline V gene. Trimming removed 6 bases at V and 6 bases at J, with 15 bases between. This CDR3 reads CASSRNTNGQPQHF. Written as DNA, the CDR3 is TGTGCCAGCAGCAGAAACACCAACGGTCAGCCCCAGCATTTT.

This clone was detected many times. The chain joins TRBV18 to TRBJ2-7; 9 bases agree with TRBD1. J lost 5 bases, V lost 1 base, and 6 bases had no gene match. This CDR3 is 15 amino acids long. CDR1 is KGHSH, CDR2 LQKENI, per germline. The CDR3 is CASSPQGQGYHEQYF. DNA of the CDR3: TGTGCCAGCTCACCACAAGGACAGGGGTATCACGAGCAGTACTTC.

The rearrangement uses TRBV18 and TRBJ2-7, with TRBD2 identical over 13 bases. CDR1 and CDR2 from the germline V gene are KGHSH and LQKENI. The CDR3 totals 16 residues. V trimming: 3 bases; J trimming: 2 bases; junction bases outside the gene matches: 4. The DNA of the CDR3 is TGTGCCAGCTCACCGCGGGGACTAGCGGGACCCTACGAGCAGTACTTC. This encodes CASSPRGLAGPYEQYF.